This TCR beta chain is drawn from a study of T-cell memory formation after mild COVID-19 (dated by TCRdb to the early 2020s). Context from the whole study: Most TCR sequence clusters were specific to one of the two donors. In a couple of donors, T-cell clones that expanded and contracted after mild COVID-19 were tracked by sequencing TCRalpha and TCRbeta repertoires over time. The cohort comprised two young, previously healthy adult volunteers, one female and one male.

This clonotype turned up a few times. This receptor's antigen is unknown. Base quality data are lacking; no much larger clone is found one base away. PBMCs were isolated by Ficoll-Paque density gradient centrifugation. Overall study outcomes, separate from this receptor: Balanced CD4/CD8 phenotypes were observed for clones contracting from day 15 to 85, whereas a bias towards CD4+ was observed for a second wave of clones expanding from day 15 to 37. Only a couple of mild cases were covered in the study, and larger cohorts including severe cases with pre-infection samples were considered necessary. Contracting CD4+ clones were located mainly in the CM and EM memory subsets, whereas CD8+ clones were found to be enriched in EMRA. Some responding clones were detected in pre-infection memory, which suggested that pre-existing cross-reactive memory T cells had joined the SARS-CoV-2 response. SARS-CoV-2 specificity was not confirmed for the second-wave clones peaking on day 37.

The instrument given in TCRdb is Illumina NovaSeq 6000. TCRalpha and TCRbeta cDNA libraries were built by 5'RACE with constant-segment primers, adding sample barcodes and unique molecular identifiers. RNA was extracted from every sample with Trizol reagent. Libraries were amplified in two PCR steps, with a second sample barcode and Illumina TruSeq adapters added in the second step. Libraries were sequenced on an Illumina NovaSeq with 2 x 150 bp paired-end reads. The published analysis was carried out like this. The reads were demultiplexed and collapsed into UMI-guided consensus sequences using migec v1.2.7. Using mixcr v2.1.11, the UMI consensuses were aligned to TRA and TRB V and J templates and assembled into clonotypes. Clonotypes were classified as expanded or contracted when called significant by both edgeR and NoisET, with noise models trained on biological replicates. For edgeR calls, a false discovery rate-adjusted p below 0.01 and a log2 fold-change threshold of 1 were applied. As an exploratory analysis of dynamics, max-normalized trajectories of the 1000 most abundant clonotypes were examined with PCA combined with hierarchical clustering. Each responding clone was given a CD4 or CD8 phenotype based on the CD4+ and CD8+ repertoires, which had been sequenced separately. TCRdb ran its own pipeline on the public reads, namely fastp trimming at Q25 and MiXCR clone calling, and kept in-frame beta chains. Under each unique CDR3 protein, matching rows form one entry showing the most common genes and DNA. TCRdb, not the authors, supplied the V and J calls. The sample table lists approximately 210,000 distinct CDR3 sequences, 18% of them with a count of one. The ten most abundant clones make up 2.4% of the sample.

The CDR3 runs 15 amino acids, cysteine and phenylalanine included. The read is trimmed to its CDR3 DNA, 45 bases read in frame from base 1. V has 5 bases trimmed and J has 3 bases trimmed; junction bases matching no gene number 8. The germline V gene encodes CDR1 MNHEY and CDR2 SVGAGI. The sequence was obtained from an adult woman who had mild COVID-19 (a few samples of this study predate the infection). The sample titles of this study are shuffled in the database, so cell type and time point are left out; the donor was told from shared clones. The chain is made from TRBV6-5 and TRBJ1-2; TRBD1 lines up with 8 middle nucleotides. The source material was PBMCs or a T cell subset sorted from them (not recorded which). The DNA is as follows: TGTGCCAGCAGTGGACAGGGCTCTGGGTACTATGGCTACACCTTC. It specifies CASSGQGSGYYGYTF.